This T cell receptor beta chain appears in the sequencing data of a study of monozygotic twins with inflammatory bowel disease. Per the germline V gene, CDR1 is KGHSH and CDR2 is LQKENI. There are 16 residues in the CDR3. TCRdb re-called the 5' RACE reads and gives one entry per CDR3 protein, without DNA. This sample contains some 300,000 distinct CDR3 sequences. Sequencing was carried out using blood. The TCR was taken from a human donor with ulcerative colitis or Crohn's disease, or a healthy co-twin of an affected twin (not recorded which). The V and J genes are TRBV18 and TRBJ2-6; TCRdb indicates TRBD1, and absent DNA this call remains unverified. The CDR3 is CASSPGQVAGANVLTF.